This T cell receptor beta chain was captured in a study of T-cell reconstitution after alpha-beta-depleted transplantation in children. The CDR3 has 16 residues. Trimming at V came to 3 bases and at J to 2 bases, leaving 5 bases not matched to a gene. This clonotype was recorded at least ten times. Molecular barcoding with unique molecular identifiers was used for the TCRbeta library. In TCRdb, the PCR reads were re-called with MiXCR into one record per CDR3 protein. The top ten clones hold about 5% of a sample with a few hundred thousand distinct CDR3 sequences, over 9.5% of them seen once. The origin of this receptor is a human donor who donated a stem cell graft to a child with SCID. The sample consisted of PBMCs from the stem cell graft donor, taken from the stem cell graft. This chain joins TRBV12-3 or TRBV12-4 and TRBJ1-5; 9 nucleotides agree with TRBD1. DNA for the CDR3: TGTGCCAGCAGTTTGCTAACAGGGGGCGGCAATCAGCCCCAGCATTTT. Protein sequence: CASSLLTGGGNQPQHF.